These 9 T cell receptor beta chains were sequenced from one sample in a study of OX40 agonist ivuxolimab in advanced cancers. Produced via immunoSEQ multiplex PCR; TCRdb's table is partial and in-frame only. The data contain roughly 60,000 clones, about 90% of them singletons. Sequenced material: CD4+ or CD8+ T cells sorted from blood, taken in a trial of the OX40 agonist ivuxolimab. These receptors originate from an adult with an advanced solid tumor such as melanoma, head and neck, liver or kidney cancer.

This clone was counted a few times. This chain joins TRBV18 and TRBJ1-5, with 9 bases identical to TRBD1. The trim removed 6 bases at V and 7 bases at J, leaving 4 bases unmatched. Germline lookup yields CDR1 KGHSH and CDR2 LQKENI. CDR3 length: 13 amino acids. CDR3 protein: CASSDRGDQPQHF. The CDR3 nucleotides read TGTGCCAGCTCCGACAGGGGGGACCAGCCCCAGCATTTT.

The chain employs TRBV6-5 and TRBJ1-1; TRBD1 matches 7 bases. This CDR3 spans 15 amino acids. CDR1 is MNHEY, CDR2 SVGAGI, per germline. The V segment lost 3 bases and the J segment 1 base; nucleotides outside the gene matches: 5. The CDR3 nucleotides are TGTGCCAGCAGTTATGGACAGGTCTCGAACACTGAAGCTTTCTTT. Its translation is CASSYGQVSNTEAFF.

The chain combines TRBV11-2 with TRBJ2-6; 7 bases align to TRBD2. V lost 3 bases, J lost 2 bases, and 10 bases stayed unmatched. CDR3 length equals 18 residues. Germline values: CDR1 SGHAT, CDR2 FQNNGV. This CDR3 reads CASSFSLGGGAGANVLTF. The CDR3 DNA sequence: TGTGCCAGCAGCTTTTCATTAGGTGGGGGGGCTGGGGCCAACGTCCTGACTTTC.

Only a few counts were recorded for this clone. V and J are TRBV20-1 and TRBJ2-7; D might be TRBD2 (6 bases). This CDR3 has 11 residues. Trimming took 3 bases from V and 5 from J, leaving 8 bases between them. Germline values: CDR1 DFQATT, CDR2 SNEGSKA (reference sequence). CDR3 sequence: CSASGRDEQYF. DNA of the CDR3: TGCAGTGCTAGCGGGAGAGACGAGCAGTACTTC.

The chain couples TRBV6-6 to TRBJ2-7; perhaps TRBD2 as D (6 bases). Looked up from germline, CDR1 is MNHNY and CDR2 is SVGAGI (reference sequence). The CDR3 has 11 amino acids. V was cut by 6 bases and J by 3 bases, with 6 bases left in between. CDR3 residues: CASRGGYEQYF. CDR3 nucleotides: TGTGCCAGCAGGGGGGGCTACGAGCAGTACTTC.

The V call is TRBV28, the J call TRBJ2-7, with D unclear. Trimming pared 9 bases from V and 0 bases from J, leaving 9 bases between. Looked up from germline, CDR1 is MDHEN and CDR2 is SYDVKM. The CDR3 sequence is 12 residues long. DNA of the CDR3: TGTGCCAGTCTCGACAACTCCTACGAGCAGTACTTC. This translates into CASLDNSYEQYF.

This clone was found once. The genes are TRBV30 and TRBJ2-7; the D gene is possibly TRBD1 (5 bases). The CDR3 loop spans 12 amino acids. V was pared by 4 bases and J by 5 bases, with 12 bases between. The germline V gene encodes CDR1 GTSNPN and CDR2 SVGIG (reference sequence). This chain's CDR3 is CAWNQGSHEQYF. The CDR3 nucleotides read TGTGCCTGGAATCAGGGTAGCCACGAGCAGTACTTC.

The rearrangement uses TRBV7-9 and TRBJ2-7; D uncertain. This CDR3 has 14 amino acids. V lost 5 bases and J lost 9, with 20 bases in between. Germline V CDR1 and CDR2: SEHNR, FQNEAQ (reference sequence). The CDR3 is CASSLNDSPSRQYF. As DNA, the CDR3 is TGTGCCAGCAGCCTGAATGACTCACCCTCTCGGCAGTACTTC.

This sequence joins TRBV11-3 and TRBJ2-1; D unresolved. V was shortened by 3 bases and J by 11 bases, with 8 bases between the two germline ends. Germline V gene data show CDR1 as SGHNT and CDR2 as YENEEA. The CDR3 has 11 amino acids. The CDR3 region is CASSFGQKQFF. CDR3 coding DNA: TGTGCCAGCAGCTTCGGCCAGAAGCAGTTCTTC.